This T cell receptor beta chain is drawn from a study of Ad26.COV2.S vaccination and SARS-CoV-2 variants. The treatment: some 20 received Ad26.COV2.S at low or high dose, single or two shots; about 5 received placebo; per-sample allocation not given. All samples were drawn on day 63, counting from the first vaccine or placebo injection. Here immunoSEQ multiplex PCR was the method, and the copy in TCRdb shows in-frame clones only, minus some. This sample has 350,000 to 500,000 clones; about nine tenths occur once, and the top ten carry 10% to 15%. The sample in question was peripheral blood, obtained in a trial of Ad26.COV2.S vaccine versus placebo. The TCR originated in a person between 18 and 65 years old who received the Ad26.COV2.S COVID-19 vaccine or a placebo.

CDR3 loop: CASSQSRGGSPYNEQFF. The CDR3 DNA follows: TGTGCCAGCAGCCAATCGCGGGGCGGGAGCCCCTACAATGAGCAGTTCTTC. The chain uses TRBV16 and TRBJ2-1; TRBD2 agrees at 7 bases. This CDR3 has 17 residues. V lost 0 bases and J lost 2; bases outside the gene matches: 7. The V gene's germline CDR1 is KGHSY and CDR2 FQNENV.